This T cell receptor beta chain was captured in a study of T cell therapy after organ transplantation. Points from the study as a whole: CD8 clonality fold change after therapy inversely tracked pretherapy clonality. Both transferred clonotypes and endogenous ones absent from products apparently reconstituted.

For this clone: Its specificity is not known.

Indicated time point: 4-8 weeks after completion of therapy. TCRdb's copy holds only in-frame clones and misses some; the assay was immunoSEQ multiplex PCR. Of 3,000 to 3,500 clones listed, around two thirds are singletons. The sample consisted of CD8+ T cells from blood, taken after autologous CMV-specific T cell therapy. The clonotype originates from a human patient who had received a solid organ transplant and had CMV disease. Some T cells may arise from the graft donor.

Here the CDR3 reads CASSLELNTEAFF. The DNA of the CDR3 is TGTGCCAGCAGCTTAGAACTGAACACTGAAGCTTTCTTT. J is TRBJ1-1 and V is TRBV11-2; D not certain. Germline V gene lookup returns CDR1 SGHAT and CDR2 FQNNGV. This CDR3 spans 13 amino acids. V was cut by 0 bases and J by 0 bases, with 2 bases left in between.